This TCR beta chain was captured in a study of identical twins. TCRdb reanalysed the 5' RACE reads using MiXCR and keeps one entry per CDR3 protein. This sample has under 300,000 distinct CDR3 sequences, with 10% to 15% found just once. This clonotype has more than one count but fewer than ten. CDR3 length: 13 residues. Germline CDR1 SGHTA, CDR2 FQGNSA. Deletions cut 3 bases from V and 4 bases from J, with 9 bases between. This same sample was also part of a study on yellow fever vaccine responses in identical twins.

Material for sequencing was memory (CD45RO+) T cells sorted from blood. This TCR derives from a woman younger than 35 in good health. This sequence joins TRBV7-2 and TRBJ1-1; no definite D call. The CDR3, as DNA: TGTGCCAGCAGCTTCACAGTTACCACTGAAGCTTTCTTT. Its protein product is CASSFTVTTEAFF.